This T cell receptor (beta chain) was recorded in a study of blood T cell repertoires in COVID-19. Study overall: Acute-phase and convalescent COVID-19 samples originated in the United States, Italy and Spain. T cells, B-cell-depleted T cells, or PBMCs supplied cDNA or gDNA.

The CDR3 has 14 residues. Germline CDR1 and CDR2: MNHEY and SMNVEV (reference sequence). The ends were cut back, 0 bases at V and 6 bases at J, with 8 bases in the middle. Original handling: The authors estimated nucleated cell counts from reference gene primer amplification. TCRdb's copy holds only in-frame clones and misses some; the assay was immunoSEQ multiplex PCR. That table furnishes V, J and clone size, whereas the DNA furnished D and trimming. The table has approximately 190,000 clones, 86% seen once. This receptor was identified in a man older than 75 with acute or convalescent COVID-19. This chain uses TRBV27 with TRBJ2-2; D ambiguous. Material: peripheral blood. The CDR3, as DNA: TGTGCCAGCAGTTTATCGAGGTCGGCCGGGGAGCTGTTTTTT. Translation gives CASSLSRSAGELFF.